This T cell receptor beta chain stems from a study of OX40 agonist ivuxolimab in advanced cancers. Method: immunoSEQ multiplex PCR; TCRdb's copy keeps in-frame clones and lacks some. The sample has 58,000 or so clones; approximately 83% are singletons. Samples of blood were obtained at baseline, on cycle 4 day 1, and on cycle 7 day 1. With 5 bases removed from V and 7 bases from J, the gap between germline ends came to 17 bases. CDR3 length: 15 residues. In germline, CDR1 is SGHVS, CDR2 FQNEAQ. The sequencing used CD4+ or CD8+ T cells sorted from blood, collected in a trial of the OX40 agonist ivuxolimab. The origin of this receptor is an adult with an advanced solid tumor such as melanoma, head and neck, liver or kidney cancer. V usage is TRBV7-8 and J usage is TRBJ1-4, with D unclear. The CDR3: CASSAPGAWGEKLFF. In nucleotides, the CDR3 is TGTGCCAGCAGCGCCCCAGGCGCGTGGGGTGAAAAACTGTTTTTT.